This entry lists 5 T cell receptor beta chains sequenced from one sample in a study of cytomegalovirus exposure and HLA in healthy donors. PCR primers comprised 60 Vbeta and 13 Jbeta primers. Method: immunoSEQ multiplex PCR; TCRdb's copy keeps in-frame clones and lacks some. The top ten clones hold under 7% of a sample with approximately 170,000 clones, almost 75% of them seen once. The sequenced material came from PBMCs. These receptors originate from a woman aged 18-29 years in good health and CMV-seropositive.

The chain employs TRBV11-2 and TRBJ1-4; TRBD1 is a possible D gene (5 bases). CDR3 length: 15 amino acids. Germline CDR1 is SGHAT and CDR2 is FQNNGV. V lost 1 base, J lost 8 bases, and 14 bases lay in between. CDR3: CASSLAGGFKEKLFF. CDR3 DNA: TGTGCCAGCAGCTTAGCCGGGGGGTTCAAGGAAAAACTGTTTTTT.

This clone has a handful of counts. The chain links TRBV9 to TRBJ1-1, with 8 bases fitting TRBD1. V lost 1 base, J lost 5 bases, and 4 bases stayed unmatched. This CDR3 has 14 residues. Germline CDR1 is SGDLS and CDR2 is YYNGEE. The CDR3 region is CASSVSGTGTEAFF. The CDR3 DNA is TGTGCCAGCAGCGTATCCGGGACAGGAACTGAAGCTTTCTTT. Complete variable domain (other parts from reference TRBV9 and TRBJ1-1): DSGVTQTPKHLITATGQRVTLRCSPRSGDLSVYWYQQSLDQGLQFLIQYYNGEERAKGNILERFSAQQFPDLHSELNLSSLELGDSALYFCASSVSGTGTEAFFGQGTRLTVV.

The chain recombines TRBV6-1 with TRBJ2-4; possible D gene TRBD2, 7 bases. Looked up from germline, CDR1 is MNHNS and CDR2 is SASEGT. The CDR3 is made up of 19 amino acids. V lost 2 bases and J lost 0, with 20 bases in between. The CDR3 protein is CASSERLGGDRIAKNIQYF. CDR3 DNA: TGTGCCAGCAGTGAAAGATTAGGGGGGGATAGAATAGCCAAAAACATTCAGTACTTC.

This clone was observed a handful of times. CDR3 sequence (DNA): TGTGCCAGCAGCTTAGCGTGGGAGGGCACCGGGGAGCTGTTTTTT. Its protein is CASSLAWEGTGELFF. This chain connects TRBV11-2 to TRBJ2-2; TRBD2 matches 7 bases. Trimming cost V 1 base and J 4 bases; bases outside gene matches: 3. Germline CDR1 is SGHAT and CDR2 is FQNNGV. The CDR3 contains 15 residues. Full variable domain (outside the CDR3, taken from reference TRBV11-2 and TRBJ2-2): EAGVAQSPRYKIIEKRQSVAFWCNPISGHATLYWYQQILGQGPKLLIQFQNNGVVDDSQLPKDRFSAERLKGVDSTLKIQPAKLEDSAVYLCASSLAWEGTGELFFGEGSRLTVL.

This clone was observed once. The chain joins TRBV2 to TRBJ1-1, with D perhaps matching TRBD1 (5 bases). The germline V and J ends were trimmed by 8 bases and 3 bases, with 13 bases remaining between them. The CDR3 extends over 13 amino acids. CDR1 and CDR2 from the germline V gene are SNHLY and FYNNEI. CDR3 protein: CASSGRAYTEAFF. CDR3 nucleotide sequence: TGTGCCAGCTCTGGCAGGGCGTACACTGAAGCTTTCTTT.